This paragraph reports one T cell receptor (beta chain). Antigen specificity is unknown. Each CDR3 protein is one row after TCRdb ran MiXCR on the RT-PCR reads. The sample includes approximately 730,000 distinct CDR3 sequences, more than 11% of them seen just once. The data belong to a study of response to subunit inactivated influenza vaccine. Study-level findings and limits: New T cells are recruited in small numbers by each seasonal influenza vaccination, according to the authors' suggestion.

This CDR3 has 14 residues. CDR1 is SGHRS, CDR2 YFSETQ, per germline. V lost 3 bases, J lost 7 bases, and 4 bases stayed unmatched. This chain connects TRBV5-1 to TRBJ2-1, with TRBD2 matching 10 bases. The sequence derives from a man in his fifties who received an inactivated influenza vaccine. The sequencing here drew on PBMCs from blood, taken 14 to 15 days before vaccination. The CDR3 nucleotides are TGCGCCAGCAGCTCCGGACTAGCGGAAAATGAGCAGTTCTTC. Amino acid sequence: CASSSGLAENEQFF.